This entry lists 9 T cell receptor beta chains sequenced from one sample in a study of T-cell memory formation after mild COVID-19. TCRdb re-called the 5' RACE reads through MiXCR, storing one row per CDR3 protein. The table has tens of thousands of distinct CDR3 sequences, roughly 21% seen once. Sample: PBMCs or a T cell subset sorted from them (not recorded which). The receptors here all came from an adult who had mild COVID-19 (a few samples of this study predate the infection). Cell type and time point are not known.

This clonotype showed up many times. This chain connects TRBV27 to TRBJ1-5; D possibly corresponds to TRBD1 (6 bases). The CDR3 spans 16 residues. The ends were cut back, 5 bases at V and 1 base at J, with 15 bases in the middle. The germline V gene encodes CDR1 MNHEY and CDR2 SMNVEV (reference sequence). CDR3 sequence reads: CASSPEGGGSNQPQHF. Written as DNA, the CDR3 is TGTGCCAGCAGTCCCGAAGGAGGGGGAAGCAATCAGCCCCAGCATTTT.

This clonotype has at least ten counts. The chain uses TRBV5-1 and TRBJ2-7; TRBD1 matches at 7 bases. CDR1 SGHRS and CDR2 YFSETQ come from the germline V gene. The CDR3 is 15 amino acids. With 4 bases clipped from V and 0 bases from J, the junction kept 7 bases outside the gene matches. This CDR3 reads CASSRDRAFSYEQYF. In DNA, the CDR3 is TGCGCCAGCAGCAGAGACAGGGCATTCTCCTACGAGCAGTACTTC.

This sequence joins TRBV20-1 and TRBJ1-2, with D uncertain. V lost 7 bases to trimming and J lost 0 bases, with 15 bases between them. This CDR3 is 14 amino acids long. The V gene's germline CDR1 is DFQATT and CDR2 SNEGSKA (reference sequence). CDR3 DNA: TGCAGTGTAGTCCTAGACGGGGCTAACTATGGCTACACCTTC. It translates to CSVVLDGANYGYTF.

J is TRBJ2-1 and V is TRBV2; TRBD2 agrees at 10 bases. The germline V gene has CDR1 SNHLY and CDR2 FYNNEI. This CDR3 region has 15 residues. Trimming removed 0 bases from V and 8 bases from J; junction bases left unmatched: 4. CDR3 in amino acids: CASSEALAGVDEQFF. Written as DNA, the CDR3 is TGTGCCAGCAGTGAAGCCCTAGCGGGAGTGGATGAGCAGTTCTTC.

V is TRBV6-5 and J is TRBJ2-7; TRBD1 aligns across 7 bases. The DNA end is more similar to TRBJ2-5, so the J call may be wrong. The CDR3 spans 12 residues. The germline V gene encodes CDR1 MNHEY and CDR2 SVGAGI. CDR3 DNA: TGTGCCAGCAGAGACAGGGTGAAGACCCAGTACTTC. Protein: CASRDRVKTQYF.

This clonotype was recorded many times. The CDR3: CASSLGGLAGGTDTQYF. The CDR3 coding sequence is TGTGCCAGCAGCTTGGGGGGACTAGCGGGGGGCACAGATACGCAGTATTTT. The V gene is TRBV5-4, the J gene TRBJ2-3; TRBD2 matches at 14 bases. V was pared by 0 bases and J by 1 base, with 1 base of the junction left unmatched. CDR1 is SGHNT, CDR2 YYREEE, per germline (reference sequence). This CDR3 is 17 amino acids long.

This clonotype came up a few times. The chain has TRBV5-1 and TRBJ1-1, with D perhaps TRBD1 (5 bases). CDR1 is SGHRS, CDR2 YFSETQ, per germline. Between the trimmed V and J ends, which lost 1 base and 0 bases, there was a span of 19 bases. This CDR3 comprises 18 residues. In DNA, the CDR3 is TGCGCCAGCAGCTTGAATGTCGGGCAGGGAGGAGTGAACACTGAAGCTTTCTTT. Translating gives CASSLNVGQGGVNTEAFF.

The table lists this clonotype with many counts. V is TRBV11-2 and J is TRBJ2-1; 11 bases are shared with TRBD1. The V gene's germline CDR1 is SGHAT and CDR2 FQNNGV. This CDR3 is built from 16 residues. Losses at the gene ends were 3 bases for V and 8 bases for J; bases not matched to a gene: 9. The DNA of the CDR3 is TGTGCCAGCAGCTTGCTCAGGACAGGGGGCATAGATGAGCAGTTCTTC. This translates into CASSLLRTGGIDEQFF.

In this sample, this clonotype turned up many times. The V call is TRBV19, the J call TRBJ2-7, with D tentatively TRBD1 or TRBD2 (6 bases each). Trimming cost V 7 bases and J 9 bases, with 22 bases left between them. Looked up from germline, CDR1 is LNHDA and CDR2 is SQIVND (reference sequence). This CDR3 spans 14 amino acids. The CDR3 bases are TGTGCCAGTACTGCTGGGACCGGGGGACAAGCGCAGTACTTC. Encoded protein: CASTAGTGGQAQYF.